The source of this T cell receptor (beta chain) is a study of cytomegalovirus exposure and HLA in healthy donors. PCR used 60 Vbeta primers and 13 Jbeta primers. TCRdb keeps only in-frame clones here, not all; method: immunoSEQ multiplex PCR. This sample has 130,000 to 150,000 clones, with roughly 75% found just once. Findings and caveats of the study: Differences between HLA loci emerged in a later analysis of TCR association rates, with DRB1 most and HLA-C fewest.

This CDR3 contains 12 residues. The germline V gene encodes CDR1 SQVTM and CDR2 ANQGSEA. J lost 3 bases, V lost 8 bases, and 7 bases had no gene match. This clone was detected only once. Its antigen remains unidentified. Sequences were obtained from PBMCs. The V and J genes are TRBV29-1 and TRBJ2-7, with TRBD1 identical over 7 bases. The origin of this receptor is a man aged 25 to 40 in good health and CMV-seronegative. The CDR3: CSTLGQHYEQYF. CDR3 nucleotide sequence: TGCAGCACGCTGGGACAGCACTACGAGCAGTACTTC.